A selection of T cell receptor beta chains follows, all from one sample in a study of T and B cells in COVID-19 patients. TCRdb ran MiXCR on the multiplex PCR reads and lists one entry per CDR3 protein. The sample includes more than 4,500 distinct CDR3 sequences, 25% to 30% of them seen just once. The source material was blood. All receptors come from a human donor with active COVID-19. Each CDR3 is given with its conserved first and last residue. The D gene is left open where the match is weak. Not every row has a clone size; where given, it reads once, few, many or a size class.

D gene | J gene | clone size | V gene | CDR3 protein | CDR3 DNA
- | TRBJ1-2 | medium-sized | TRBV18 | CASSPRTEANYGYTF | TGTGCCAGCTCACCTAGAACAGAAGCTAACTATGGCTACACCTTC
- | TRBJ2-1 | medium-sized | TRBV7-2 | CASSTNLDNEQFF | TGTGCCAGCAGCACCAATCTCGACAATGAGCAGTTCTTC
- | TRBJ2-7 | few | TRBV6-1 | CASSEALRITSYEQYF | TGTGCCAGCAGTGAAGCCCTAAGGATTACCTCCTACGAGCAGTACTTC
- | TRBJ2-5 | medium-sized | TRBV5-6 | CASSRGTDQETQYF | TGTGCCAGCAGCCGGGGGACAGACCAAGAGACCCAGTACTTC
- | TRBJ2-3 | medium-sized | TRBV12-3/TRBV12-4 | CASSLWDGDTQYF | TGTGCCAGCAGTTTATGGGATGGGGATACGCAGTATTTT
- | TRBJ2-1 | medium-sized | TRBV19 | CASPERGGRGNEQFF | TGTGCCAGTCCCGAGAGGGGGGGGAGGGGCAATGAGCAGTTCTTC
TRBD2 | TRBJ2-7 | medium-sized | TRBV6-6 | CASSSSGTSGVYEQYF | TGTGCCAGCAGTTCTTCCGGGACTAGCGGAGTATACGAGCAGTACTTC
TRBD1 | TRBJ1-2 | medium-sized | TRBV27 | CASRTTGAGGYTF | TGTGCCAGCAGGACCACAGGGGCGGGAGGCTACACCTTC
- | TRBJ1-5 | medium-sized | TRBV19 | CASSRHRDTVNQPQHF | TGTGCCAGTAGTAGACACCGGGACACTGTCAATCAGCCCCAGCATTTT
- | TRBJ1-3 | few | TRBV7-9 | CASSQAGNTIYF | TGTGCCAGCAGCCAAGCAGGAAACACCATATATTTT
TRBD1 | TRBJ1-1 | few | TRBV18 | CASSTEGAGEAFF | TGTGCCAGCTCCACAGAGGGGGCTGGTGAGGCTTTCTTT
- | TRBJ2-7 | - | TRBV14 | CASSQAGRWEYF | TGTGCCAGCAGCCAGGCGGGACGTTGGGAGTACTTC
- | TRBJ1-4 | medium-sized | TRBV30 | CAWSVPADYEKLFF | TGTGCCTGGAGTGTACCGGCAGATTATGAAAAACTGTTTTTT
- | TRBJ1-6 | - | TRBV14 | CASSQFLGGKVNSPLHF | TGTGCCAGCAGCCAGTTCCTGGGCGGGAAGGTTAATTCACCCCTCCACTTT
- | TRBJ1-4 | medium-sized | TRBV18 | CASSPPDGFQGKLFF | TGTGCCAGCTCACCACCGGACGGTTTCCAGGGGAAACTGTTTTTT
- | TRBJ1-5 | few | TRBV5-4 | CASSLGGAGAPQHF | TGTGCCAGCAGCTTGGGGGGGGCGGGGGCGCCCCAGCATTTT
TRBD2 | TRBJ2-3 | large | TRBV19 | CASSGRLADTQYF | TGTGCCAGTAGTGGCAGACTAGCGGATACGCAGTATTTT
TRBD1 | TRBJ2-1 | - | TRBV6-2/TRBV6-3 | CASAEGDRAGNEQFF | TGTGCCAGCGCGGAGGGGGACAGGGCTGGCAATGAGCAGTTCTTC
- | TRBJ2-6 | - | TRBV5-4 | CASSKARTPGANVLTF | TGTGCCAGCAGCAAAGCCCGGACTCCCGGGGCCAACGTCCTGACTTTC
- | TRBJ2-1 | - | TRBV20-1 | CSARGGEGPNEQFF | TGCAGTGCTAGAGGGGGAGAGGGGCCCAATGAGCAGTTCTTC
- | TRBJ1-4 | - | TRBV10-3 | CAISALRGTNEKLFF | TGTGCCATCAGCGCTTTGAGGGGCACTAATGAAAAACTGTTTTTT
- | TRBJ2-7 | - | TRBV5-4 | CASSALAEEQYF | TGTGCCAGCAGCGCACTCGCTGAAGAGCAGTACTTC
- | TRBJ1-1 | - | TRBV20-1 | CSSARGMNTEAFF | TGCAGTTCAGCCCGGGGTATGAACACTGAAGCTTTCTTT
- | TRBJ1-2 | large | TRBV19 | CASKDGNYGYTF | TGTGCCAGTAAGGACGGTAACTATGGCTACACCTTC
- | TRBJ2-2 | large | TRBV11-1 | CASSLQGVRTGELFF | TGTGCCAGCAGCCTTCAGGGCGTGAGGACCGGGGAGCTGTTTTTT
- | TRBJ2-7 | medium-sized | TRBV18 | CASSPPGLTYEQYF | TGTGCCAGCTCACCACCAGGGCTCACCTACGAGCAGTACTTC
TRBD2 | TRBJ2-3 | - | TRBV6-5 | CATSPGTSGVDTQYF | TGCGCCACCTCACCCGGGACTAGCGGGGTAGATACGCAGTATTTT
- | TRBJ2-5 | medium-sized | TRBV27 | CASSPPGSRGETQYF | TGTGCCAGCAGTCCCCCCGGATCGAGGGGAGAGACCCAGTACTTC
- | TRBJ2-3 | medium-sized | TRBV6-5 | CASTRSGTDTQYF | TGTGCCAGCACCCGTTCGGGTACAGATACGCAGTATTTT
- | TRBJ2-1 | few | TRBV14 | CASSRMTGSSSYNEQFF | TGTGCCAGCAGCCGAATGACAGGCAGCAGCTCCTACAATGAGCAGTTCTTC
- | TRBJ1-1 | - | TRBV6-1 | CASNRGAENTEAFF | TGTGCCAGCAACCGTGGGGCGGAGAACACTGAAGCTTTCTTT
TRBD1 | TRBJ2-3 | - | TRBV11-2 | CASSFQTGGTDTQYF | TGTGCCAGCAGCTTCCAGACAGGGGGCACAGATACGCAGTATTTT
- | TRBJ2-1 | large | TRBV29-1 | CSVLPRESNEQFF | TGCAGCGTATTGCCCCGGGAGTCGAATGAGCAGTTCTTC
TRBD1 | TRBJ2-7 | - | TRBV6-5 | CASRGTGNSYEQYF | TGTGCCAGCAGGGGGACAGGGAACAGCTACGAGCAGTACTTC
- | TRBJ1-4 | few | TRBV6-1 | CASKSVGLRNEKLFF | TGTGCCAGCAAAAGTGTCGGGCTTAGGAATGAAAAACTGTTTTTT
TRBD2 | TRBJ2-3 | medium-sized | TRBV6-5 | CASRGTSGGARSDTQYF | TGTGCCAGCAGGGGGACTAGCGGGGGGGCGAGGTCAGATACGCAGTATTTT
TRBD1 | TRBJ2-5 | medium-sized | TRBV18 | CASSDRVGETQYF | TGTGCCAGCTCAGACAGGGTCGGAGAGACCCAGTACTTC
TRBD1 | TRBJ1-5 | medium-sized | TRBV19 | CASSKGTGVSNQPQHF | TGTGCCAGTAGTAAAGGGACAGGGGTTAGCAATCAGCCCCAGCATTTT
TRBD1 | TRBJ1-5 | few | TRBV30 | CAWSPQGGRRQPQHF | TGTGCCTGGAGTCCACAGGGGGGTCGGCGTCAGCCCCAGCATTTT
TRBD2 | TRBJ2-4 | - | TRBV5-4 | CASSPAGGLAKNIQYF | TGTGCCAGCAGCCCGGCGGGGGGTTTAGCCAAAAACATTCAGTACTTC
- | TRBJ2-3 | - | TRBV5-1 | CASSPLTTDTQYF | TGCGCCAGCAGCCCTTTGACCACAGATACGCAGTATTTT
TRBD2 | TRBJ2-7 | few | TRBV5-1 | CASSLGLAGGQGEQYF | TGCGCCAGCAGCTTGGGCCTAGCGGGGGGGCAGGGCGAGCAGTACTTC
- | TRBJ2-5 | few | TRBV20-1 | CSVRHNQETQYF | TGCAGTGTGCGGCATAACCAAGAGACCCAGTACTTC
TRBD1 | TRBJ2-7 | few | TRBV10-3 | CAISDTGTGKTYEQYF | TGTGCCATCAGTGACACCGGGACAGGGAAGACCTACGAGCAGTACTTC
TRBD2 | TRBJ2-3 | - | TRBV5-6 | CASSPRGRAADTQYF | TGTGCCAGCAGCCCGCGAGGGAGGGCCGCAGATACGCAGTATTTT
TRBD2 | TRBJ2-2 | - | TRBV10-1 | CARGTSGNTGELFF | TGCGCCAGGGGGACTAGCGGGAATACCGGGGAGCTGTTTTTT
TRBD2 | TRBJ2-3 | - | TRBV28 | CASSPLAGGADTQYF | TGTGCCAGCAGTCCCTTAGCGGGAGGGGCAGATACGCAGTATTTT
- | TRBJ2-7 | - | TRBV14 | CASSQIRLGHEQYF | TGTGCCAGCAGCCAAATCCGTCTGGGTCACGAGCAGTACTTC
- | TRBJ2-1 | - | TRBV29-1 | CSVEEETYNVQFF | TGCAGCGTTGAGGAGGAGACCTACAATGTGCAGTTCTTC
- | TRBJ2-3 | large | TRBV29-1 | CSVGEATQYF | TGCAGCGTTGGGGAGGCGACGCAGTATTTT
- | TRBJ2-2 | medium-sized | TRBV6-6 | CASSFQPLADTGELFF | TGTGCCAGCAGTTTCCAACCGCTAGCTGACACCGGGGAGCTGTTTTTT
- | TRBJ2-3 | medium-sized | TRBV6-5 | CASSYSGRDTQYF | TGTGCCAGCAGTTACTCTGGTCGGGATACGCAGTATTTT
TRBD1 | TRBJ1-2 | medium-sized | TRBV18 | CASSPPGQAGYTF | TGTGCCAGCTCACCACCTGGACAGGCTGGCTACACCTTC
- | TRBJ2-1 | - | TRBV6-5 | CASSPLGAGQYNEQFF | TGTGCCAGCAGCCCTTTAGGTGCGGGACAGTACAATGAGCAGTTCTTC
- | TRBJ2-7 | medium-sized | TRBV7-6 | CASSFGSGGGEQYF | TGTGCCAGCAGCTTTGGCAGTGGGGGCGGCGAGCAGTACTTC
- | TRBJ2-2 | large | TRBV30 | CARRGGESTGELFF | TGTGCCCGCCGGGGAGGTGAGAGCACCGGGGAGCTGTTTTTT
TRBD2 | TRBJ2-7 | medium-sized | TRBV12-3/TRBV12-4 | CASRLGTSGSYEQYF | TGTGCCAGCAGACTTGGGACTAGCGGTTCCTACGAGCAGTACTTC